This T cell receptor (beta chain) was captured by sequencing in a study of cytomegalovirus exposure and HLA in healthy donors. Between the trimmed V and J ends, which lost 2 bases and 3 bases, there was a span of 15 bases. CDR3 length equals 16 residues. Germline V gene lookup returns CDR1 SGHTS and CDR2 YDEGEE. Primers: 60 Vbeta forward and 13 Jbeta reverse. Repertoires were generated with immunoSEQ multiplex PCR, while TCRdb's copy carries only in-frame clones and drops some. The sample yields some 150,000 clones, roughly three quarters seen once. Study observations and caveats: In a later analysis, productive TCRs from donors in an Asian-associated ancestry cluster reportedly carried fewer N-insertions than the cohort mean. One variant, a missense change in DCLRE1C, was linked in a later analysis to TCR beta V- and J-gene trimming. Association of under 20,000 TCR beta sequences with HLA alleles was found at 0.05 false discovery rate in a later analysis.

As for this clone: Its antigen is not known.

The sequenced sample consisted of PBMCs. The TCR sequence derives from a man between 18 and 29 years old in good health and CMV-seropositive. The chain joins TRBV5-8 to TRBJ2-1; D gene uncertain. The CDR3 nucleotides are TGTGCCAGCAGCTTTCCCCAAACAGACCACTACAATGAGCAGTTCTTC. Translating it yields CASSFPQTDHYNEQFF.